One sample yielded the 20 T cell receptor beta chains listed below, sequenced in a study of cytomegalovirus exposure and HLA in healthy donors. The PCR had 60 Vbeta and 13 Jbeta primers. The repertoire was sequenced with immunoSEQ multiplex PCR; TCRdb's copy has only in-frame clones and lacks some. The data show approximately 70,000 clones, around 66% seen once. The specimen was PBMCs. These receptors were collected from a male donor in good health and CMV-seropositive.

The rearrangement joins TRBV27 to TRBJ2-3; D is unclear. The germline V gene encodes CDR1 MNHEY and CDR2 SMNVEV (reference sequence). The CDR3 sequence is 15 residues long. Trimming took 2 bases from V and 2 from J, leaving 11 bases between them. The CDR3 is CASSLGSVFTDTQYF. The DNA for the CDR3 is TGTGCCAGCAGTTTAGGTTCAGTTTTCACAGATACGCAGTATTTT.

This chain uses TRBV15 with TRBJ1-1, with TRBD1 as a possible D gene (6 bases). Trimming left V 1 base short and J 2 bases short, with 14 bases between. Germline values: CDR1 LNHNV, CDR2 YYDKDF (reference sequence). The CDR3 loop spans 16 amino acids. The DNA for the CDR3 is TGTGCCACCAGCAGAGGCCGTACAGGGCTTAACACTGAAGCTTTCTTT. Translation gives CATSRGRTGLNTEAFF.

The chain links TRBV6-6 to TRBJ1-1, with 9 bases aligning to TRBD1. Trimming at V came to 5 bases and at J to 5 bases, leaving 6 bases not matched to a gene. Germline CDR1 is MNHNY and CDR2 is SVGAGI (reference sequence). The CDR3 runs 14 residues. CDR3 amino acids: CASSADRGGTEAFF. CDR3 bases: TGTGCCAGCAGTGCGGACAGGGGTGGGACTGAAGCTTTCTTT.

The V call is TRBV30, the J call TRBJ2-1, with TRBD2 as a possible D gene (5 bases). Trimming took off 4 bases at V and 3 bases at J, with 13 bases between the two ends. CDR1 is GTSNPN, CDR2 SVGIG, per germline (reference sequence). This CDR3 spans 14 amino acids. CDR3 residues: CAWKLPGVYNEQFF. In nucleotides, the CDR3 is TGTGCCTGGAAACTCCCCGGGGTCTACAATGAGCAGTTCTTC.

The chain links TRBV4-3 to TRBJ1-3, with a tentative D call TRBD1 (6 bases). Trimming took 1 base from V and 0 from J, leaving 10 bases between them. CDR1 is LGHNA and CDR2 is YSLEER in the germline V gene. This CDR3 has 16 residues. The CDR3 here is CASSQGIQGSGNTIYF. The DNA for the CDR3 is TGCGCCAGCAGCCAAGGGATACAGGGCTCTGGAAACACCATATATTTT.

The chain couples TRBV4-1 to TRBJ2-1, with D perhaps matching TRBD1 (5 bases). The CDR3 totals 15 residues. Deletions cut 2 bases from V and 7 bases from J, with 15 bases between. CDR1 is MGHRA, CDR2 YSYEKL, per germline. This CDR3 reads CASSQRQGDWNEQFF. Written as DNA, the CDR3 is TGCGCCAGCAGCCAACGGCAGGGCGACTGGAATGAGCAGTTCTTC.

V usage is TRBV9 and J usage is TRBJ2-5, with 7 bases that match TRBD2. V dropped 0 bases and J dropped 4; count of bases not matched to a gene: 6. Germline CDR1 and CDR2: SGDLS and YYNGEE. The CDR3 has 15 amino acids. The CDR3 is CASSVGTRAGETQYF. The CDR3 nucleotides are TGTGCCAGCAGCGTAGGGACTAGGGCTGGAGAGACCCAGTACTTC.

The rearrangement links TRBV28 to TRBJ1-1, with 7 bases that match TRBD1. From germline, CDR1 is MDHEN and CDR2 SYDVKM. This CDR3 spans 14 amino acids. The trim removed 7 bases at V and 3 bases at J, leaving 8 bases unmatched. In nucleotides, the CDR3 is TGTGCCAGCATCAACAGGGGTTTGGACACTGAAGCTTTCTTT. Protein product: CASINRGLDTEAFF.

As for this clone: Other DNA variants within this sample encode the same CDR3. The V call is TRBV19, the J call TRBJ2-7; 8 bases fit TRBD1. The V and J ends lost 3 bases and 0 bases, in that order; junction bases with no gene match: 1. Germline V lookup: CDR1 LNHDA, CDR2 SQIVND (reference sequence). This CDR3 is 14 amino acids long. The CDR3: CASSMGTGSYEQYF. CDR3 nucleotide sequence: TGTGCCAGTAGTATGGGGACAGGCTCCTACGAGCAGTACTTC.

This chain uses TRBV10-3 with TRBJ2-7; 12 positions match TRBD1. This CDR3 has 15 amino acids. Looked up from germline, CDR1 is ENHRY and CDR2 is SYGVKD. V shed 8 bases, J shed 7 bases, and the junction held 12 bases outside the gene matches. CDR3 protein: CAILKGQGAIGEQYF. As DNA, the CDR3 is TGTGCCATCCTCAAGGGACAGGGGGCGATTGGGGAGCAGTACTTC.

This clone was seen a few times. The genes are TRBV30 and TRBJ1-3; no firm D call. Looked up from germline, CDR1 is GTSNPN and CDR2 is SVGIG (reference sequence). V gave up 1 base and J gave up 4 bases, with 11 bases separating them. This CDR3 comprises 14 residues. The CDR3 DNA sequence: TGTGCCTGGAGTGGGGCCTTCTTGGGAAACACCATATATTTT. Residues: CAWSGAFLGNTIYF.

This clone was picked up a small number of times. The chain combines TRBV4-1 with TRBJ2-1, with 12 nucleotides matching TRBD1. The CDR3 contains 17 residues. Losses at the gene ends were 1 base for V and 8 bases for J; bases not matched to a gene: 9. Germline V gives CDR1 MGHRA, CDR2 YSYEKL. The CDR3 sequence is CASSQGLGTGGQYEQFF. CDR3 coding DNA: TGCGCCAGCAGCCAAGGTTTAGGGACAGGGGGCCAGTATGAGCAGTTCTTC.

This clone was recorded a few times. This rearrangement joins TRBV19 to TRBJ2-7, with 9 bases matching TRBD2. CDR3 length: 14 amino acids. Germline CDR1 is LNHDA and CDR2 is SQIVND (reference sequence). CDR3 amino acids: CASGAGGGTYEQYF. The CDR3 nucleotides are TGTGCTTCGGGGGCGGGAGGGGGAACCTACGAGCAGTACTTC.

The J gene is TRBJ2-3, the V gene TRBV7-9; 10 nucleotides match TRBD2. CDR1 is SEHNR and CDR2 is FQNEAQ in the germline V gene (reference sequence). This CDR3 is built from 16 residues. The V segment lost 2 bases and the J segment 4 bases; nucleotides outside the gene matches: 6. The DNA for the CDR3 is TGTGCCAGCAGCTTAAGCTTAGCGGGGGGTCCAGATACGCAGTATTTT. Translating it yields CASSLSLAGGPDTQYF.

This clone has only a few counts. The V gene is TRBV6-5, the J gene TRBJ2-7; 10 nucleotides line up with TRBD1. CDR3 length equals 14 residues. The germline V gene encodes CDR1 MNHEY and CDR2 SVGAGI. V trimming: 4 bases; J trimming: 5 bases; junction bases outside the gene matches: 5. The CDR3: CASSFRTGGNEQYF. For the CDR3, the DNA is TGTGCCAGCAGTTTCCGGACAGGGGGGAACGAGCAGTACTTC.

Details on this clone: This sample also contains other DNA sequences that code for the same CDR3. The chain recombines TRBV4-3 with TRBJ1-1; TRBD1 might be the D (5 bases). Germline CDR1 LGHNA, CDR2 YSLEER. V lost 4 bases and J lost 1, with 7 bases in between. CDR3 size: 13 residues. The CDR3 here is CASSLGQNTEAFF. In DNA form, the CDR3 reads TGCGCCAGCAGCCTTGGACAGAACACTGAAGCTTTCTTT.

The chain links TRBV30 to TRBJ1-1, with 8 bases matching TRBD1. The CDR3 length is 16 residues. The germline V gene encodes CDR1 GTSNPN and CDR2 SVGIG (reference sequence). V was clipped by 1 base and J by 4 bases; unmatched bases: 11. The CDR3 DNA sequence: TGTGCCTGGAGTGGAGGGGTGGGCAGGGGGCCCACTGAAGCTTTCTTT. Translation gives CAWSGGVGRGPTEAFF.

The chain combines TRBV27 with TRBJ1-1; TRBD1 aligns across 8 bases. CDR3 length: 15 amino acids. J lost 5 bases, V lost 5 bases, and 10 bases had no gene match. The germline V gene encodes CDR1 MNHEY and CDR2 SMNVEV (reference sequence). The CDR3 region has the DNA TGTGCCAGCAGTGCTGGACAGGGCCTTGGGACTGAAGCTTTCTTT. Translation gives CASSAGQGLGTEAFF.

The gene calls are TRBV6-4 and TRBJ2-1; 8 bases line up with TRBD1. With V trimmed by 9 bases and J by 5 bases, 6 bases remained unmatched. Germline V gene lookup returns CDR1 MRHNA and CDR2 SNTAGT. CDR3 length equals 13 residues. CDR3 sequence: CARDRDRNNEQFF. The CDR3, as DNA: TGTGCCAGAGACCGGGACAGGAACAATGAGCAGTTCTTC.

The gene calls are TRBV5-1 and TRBJ2-7, with D perhaps matching TRBD1 (5 bases). In germline, CDR1 is SGHRS, CDR2 YFSETQ. CDR3 size: 14 residues. Trimming removed 0 bases from V and 1 base from J, with 8 bases in between. The CDR3 nucleotides are TGCGCCAGCAGCTTGGGTTACAGGTCCTACGAGCAGTACTTC. This encodes CASSLGYRSYEQYF. The whole variable domain, remainder taken from reference TRBV5-1 and TRBJ2-7, is KAGVTQTPRYLIKTRGQQVTLSCSPISGHRSVSWYQQTPGQGLQFLFEYFSETQRNKGNFPGRFSGRQFSNSRSEMNVSTLELGDSALYLCASSLGYRSYEQYFGPGTRLTVT.